This TCR beta chain came from a study of cytomegalovirus exposure and HLA in healthy donors. Study at large: Unique TCRs from HLA-typed donors, about 85 million of them, were held in an early data release.

The CDR3 extends over 15 amino acids. Germline V gene data show CDR1 as MNHEY and CDR2 as SVGAGI. Trimming pared 2 bases from V and 1 base from J, leaving 11 bases between. The study ran its PCR with 60 Vbeta and 13 Jbeta primers. Profiling relied on immunoSEQ multiplex PCR, and the TCRdb table lists in-frame clones only, not all of them. The data show 100,000 to 150,000 clones, under 20% seen once. Sequencing input: PBMCs. The chain couples TRBV6-5 to TRBJ1-1; D uncertain. The sequence came from a female donor in good health and CMV-seropositive. CDR3 in DNA: TGTGCCAGCAGTTACGCAGGTATAGGGAACACTGAAGCTTTCTTT. Its protein product is CASSYAGIGNTEAFF.